Described below is a single T cell receptor beta chain sequence and its context. Its specificity is unknown. Profiling relied on immunoSEQ multiplex PCR, and the TCRdb table lists in-frame clones only, not all of them. This table holds around 74,000 clones, over 75% found once. The data belong to a study of OX40 agonist ivuxolimab in advanced cancers. On the study more broadly: It was ivuxolimab, an agonistic anti-OX40 (CD134) antibody, that patients were treated with. At 0.01 to 10 mg/kg, ivuxolimab was administered intravenously to patients every 2 weeks.

Findings and caveats of the study: Expanded clones belonging to CD8+ T cells outnumbered, on average, those of CD4+. Among the least clonally expanded were partial responders at 0.1-3.0 mg/kg.

The germline CDR1 and CDR2 sequences are GTSNPN and SVGIG (reference sequence). V trimming: 0 bases; J trimming: 1 base; junction bases outside the gene matches: 7. The CDR3 contains 16 residues. This sample comprised CD4+ or CD8+ T cells sorted from blood, obtained in a trial of the OX40 agonist ivuxolimab. This chain connects TRBV30 to TRBJ1-2; TRBD1 matches 8 bases. The TCR originated in an adult with an advanced solid tumor such as melanoma, head and neck, liver or kidney cancer. The CDR3 bases are TGTGCCTGGAGTGTAAGGGGACAGGTATTTAACTATGGCTACACCTTC. Translation gives CAWSVRGQVFNYGYTF. The full variable domain, its missing parts supplied by reference TRBV30 and TRBJ1-2, is SQTIHQWPATLVQPVGSPLSLECTVEGTSNPNLYWYRQAAGRGLQLLFYSVGIGQISSEVPQNLSASRPQDRQFILSSKKLLLSDSGFYLCAWSVRGQVFNYGYTFGSGTRLTVV.